What follows are 30 T cell receptor beta chains derived from one specimen sequenced in a study of human T cells and chemical hapten exposure. Time point indicated: patch test 1, 2 weeks after DPC sensitization. Noted treatment: therapeutic diphenylcyclopropenone sensitization with weekly scalp DPC. MiXCR, run by TCRdb on the RACE reads, gives a single entry per CDR3 protein. The table includes more than 95,000 distinct CDR3 sequences, around an eighth detected once. Sample: whole blood, taken in connection with sensitization to the hapten diphenylcyclopropenone (DPC). Receptors were obtained from a woman aged 45-65 years with alopecia areata. Some clones in this sample may be carry-over from other donors' samples.

V and J are TRBV28 and TRBJ2-3, with TRBD1 matching 7 bases. The V segment lost 2 bases and the J segment 2 bases; nucleotides outside the gene matches: 7. This CDR3 has 16 residues. Germline CDR1 and CDR2: MDHEN and SYDVKM. This chain's CDR3 is CASSLPLGQDTDTQYF. The CDR3 nucleotides are TGTGCCAGCAGTTTACCACTCGGACAGGACACAGATACGCAGTATTTT.

This clonotype was seen repeatedly, ten times or more. This sequence joins TRBV2 and TRBJ2-2; either TRBD1 or TRBD2 may fit D (5 bases each). V was cut by 7 bases and J by 4 bases, with 19 bases left in between. There are 16 residues in the CDR3. CDR1 and CDR2 (germline): SNHLY, FYNNEI. The CDR3 sequence is CASTPARGAGTGELFF. CDR3 in DNA: TGTGCCAGCACCCCGGCGAGGGGCGCGGGCACCGGGGAGCTGTTTTTT.

This clonotype was observed at least ten times. CDR3 DNA sequence: TGTGCCAGCAGTTACTCGATGGCCAGCGGGGGGAGTATCCCCACAGATACGCAGTATTTT. It codes for CASSYSMASGGSIPTDTQYF. The rearrangement links TRBV6-5 to TRBJ2-3, with 9 bases aligning to TRBD2. Losses at the gene ends were 0 bases for V and 2 bases for J; bases not matched to a gene: 15. This CDR3 has 20 amino acids. CDR1 and CDR2 (germline): MNHEY, SVGAGI.

V usage is TRBV29-1 and J usage is TRBJ2-5, with D possibly TRBD1 on 6 matching bases. The V end lost 4 bases, the J end lost 2 bases, and 14 bases lay between the germline ends. Germline values: CDR1 SQVTM, CDR2 ANQGSEA. This CDR3 is 14 amino acids long. In DNA form, the CDR3 reads TGCAGCGTTGCAGGGGAAGTGTTTCAAGAGACCCAGTACTTC. This translates into CSVAGEVFQETQYF.

This clonotype has just a few counts. Sequence at one end of the junction differs from germline and may be a read error. The genes are TRBV2 and TRBJ1-4; D is uncertain. The CDR3 sequence is 11 residues long. CDR1 is SNHLY, CDR2 FYNNEI, per germline. The CDR3 coding sequence is TGTGCCAGCAGTGATACGCCCTTCCCGCGTTTT. The encoded protein is CASSDTPFPRF.

This clonotype appeared many times. The rearrangement uses TRBV20-1 and TRBJ2-2; D is uncertain. The CDR3 consists of 13 residues. Germline values: CDR1 DFQATT, CDR2 SNEGSKA (reference sequence). Trimming stripped 6 bases from V and 6 bases from J, with 14 bases between. The CDR3 here is CSATGRRAGELFF. CDR3 DNA sequence: TGCAGTGCGACGGGCCGACGCGCCGGGGAGCTGTTTTTT.

The chain recombines TRBV29-1 with TRBJ2-2, with 7 nucleotides matching TRBD1. V gave up 4 bases and J gave up 6 bases; unmatched junction bases: 14. This CDR3 contains 16 residues. Germline V gene sequence: CDR1 SQVTM, CDR2 ANQGSEA. This CDR3 reads CSVGSGGRIGAGELFF. In DNA, the CDR3 is TGCAGCGTTGGGTCAGGGGGAAGGATAGGTGCCGGGGAGCTGTTTTTT.

This clonotype was observed a handful of times. The gene calls are TRBV27 and TRBJ2-7; the match to TRBD1 covers 12 bases. The CDR3 runs 14 residues. The germline CDR1 and CDR2 sequences are MNHEY and SMNVEV (reference sequence). V shed 6 bases and J 7 bases; nucleotides not matched to a gene: 7. The CDR3, as DNA: TGTGCCAGCAGCCGGGACAGGGGGCGTCGGGAGCAGTACTTC. Protein: CASSRDRGRREQYF.

This clonotype has at least ten counts. This sequence joins TRBV18 and TRBJ2-1, with D uncertain. V was pared by 2 bases and J by 2 bases, with 7 bases between. CDR1 and CDR2 from the germline V gene are KGHSH and LQKENI. The CDR3 contains 14 residues. The DNA for the CDR3 is TGTGCCAGCTCACCAGGGCGAACCTACAATGAGCAGTTCTTC. Protein: CASSPGRTYNEQFF.

This clonotype was seen repeatedly, ten times or more. The rearrangement uses TRBV6-5 and TRBJ1-5, with D possibly TRBD1 on 5 matching bases. Trimming pared 0 bases from V and 3 bases from J, leaving 9 bases between. The CDR3 has 15 residues. Germline V gene data show CDR1 as MNHEY and CDR2 as SVGAGI. The chain's CDR3 is CASSYSGTTNQPQHF. CDR3 in DNA: TGTGCCAGCAGTTACTCGGGGACTACCAATCAGCCCCAGCATTTT.

This clonotype was detected only a few times. The rearrangement joins TRBV5-6 to TRBJ2-7, with 7 bases aligning to TRBD1. CDR3 length equals 16 residues. The V gene's germline CDR1 is SGHDT and CDR2 YYEEEE. J gave up 0 bases and V 4 bases, and 10 bases lay outside the gene matches. CDR3 DNA sequence: TGTGCCAGCAGCCGCCCCGGGACAGTTAGCTCCTACGAGCAGTACTTC. Translated, it gives CASSRPGTVSSYEQYF.

There are a few counts of this clonotype. This chain joins TRBV7-9 and TRBJ2-7; tentatively, D is TRBD1 (5 bases). The CDR3 loop spans 15 amino acids. The V end lost 6 bases, the J end lost 7 bases, and 22 bases lay between the germline ends. Germline CDR1 SEHNR, CDR2 FQNEAQ (reference sequence). CDR3 sequence (DNA): TGTGCCAGCAGTATTCAGGGAACCCATCGTCGAGAGCAGTACTTC. It yields the protein CASSIQGTHRREQYF.

This chain uses TRBV5-5 with TRBJ1-6, with D unclear. The length of the CDR3 is 15 residues. Trimming stripped 7 bases from V and 0 bases from J, with 11 bases between. The germline CDR1 and CDR2 sequences are SGHKS and YYEKEE (reference sequence). The CDR3 nucleotides are TGTGCCAGCGCGGATCCTAGCTCCTATAATTCACCCCTCCACTTT. It translates to CASADPSSYNSPLHF.

The J gene is TRBJ2-2, the V gene TRBV28; no reliable D call. V was clipped by 2 bases and J by 9 bases, with 7 bases between them. The CDR3 runs to 12 residues. Germline-derived CDR1 and CDR2 are MDHEN and SYDVKM. The CDR3 protein is CASSLRPWELFF. The CDR3 coding sequence is TGTGCCAGCAGTTTAAGGCCCTGGGAGCTGTTTTTT. The full variable domain, rest sourced from reference TRBV28 and TRBJ2-2, is DVKVTQSSRYLVKRTGEKVFLECVQDMDHENMFWYRQDPGLGLRLIYFSYDVKMKEKGDIPEGYSVSREKKERFSLILESASTNQTSMYLCASSLRPWELFFGEGSRLTVL.

This clonotype was counted between two and nine times. The rearrangement links TRBV7-2 to TRBJ2-2; D not resolved. CDR3 length: 12 amino acids. Germline V gene data show CDR1 as SGHTA and CDR2 as FQGNSA. V was pared by 6 bases and J by 9 bases, with 11 bases between. CDR3: CASSSSPWELFF. CDR3 DNA: TGTGCCAGCAGTTCATCCCCCTGGGAGCTGTTTTTT.

CDR3 in DNA: TGTGCCAGCAGTGAAATTGGGAAAGGCTATGGCTACACCTTC. It encodes CASSEIGKGYGYTF. This sequence joins TRBV6-1 and TRBJ1-2, with unresolved D. From germline, CDR1 is MNHNS and CDR2 SASEGT. This CDR3 is built from 14 residues. With 2 bases removed from V and 4 bases from J, the gap between germline ends came to 11 bases.

The chain links TRBV12-3 or TRBV12-4 to TRBJ1-2; TRBD1 aligns across 9 bases. CDR3 length equals 13 residues. The ends lost 1 base at V and 8 bases at J; junction bases unmatched: 2. The CDR3 loop reads CASSLGTGAGYTF. The CDR3 DNA follows: TGTGCCAGCAGTTTAGGGACAGGGGCCGGCTACACCTTC.

The rearrangement joins TRBV10-1 to TRBJ2-2; TRBD1 aligns across 9 bases. The CDR3 consists of 18 residues. Germline-derived CDR1 and CDR2 are WNHNN and SYGVQD (reference sequence). J lost 5 bases, V lost 3 bases, and 13 bases had no gene match. In DNA, the CDR3 is TGCGCCAGCAGTGAAACCCCACCGACAGGGGGAATAACCGGGGAGCTGTTTTTT. It codes for CASSETPPTGGITGELFF.

This clonotype was observed many times. CDR3 amino acids: CSLSILQGPNTEAFF. The CDR3 nucleotides are TGCAGCCTTTCCATCCTTCAGGGACCGAACACTGAAGCTTTCTTT. This sequence joins TRBV29-1 and TRBJ1-1, with TRBD1 as a possible D gene (5 bases). This CDR3 has 15 amino acids. CDR1 is SQVTM, CDR2 ANQGSEA, per germline. V lost 8 bases and J 1 base, leaving 20 bases between the germline ends.

This clonotype was counted between two and nine times. The chain employs TRBV29-1 and TRBJ1-1; D is undetermined. Germline CDR1 and CDR2: SQVTM and ANQGSEA. The CDR3 runs 11 residues. Trimming cost V 8 bases and J 2 bases, with 9 bases left between them. CDR3 amino acids: CSSSINTEAFF. The CDR3 DNA sequence: TGCAGCTCCTCCATCAACACTGAAGCTTTCTTT.

This clonotype was seen at least ten times. The chain employs TRBV27 and TRBJ2-6; D is unclear. The CDR3 is 14 residues long. V lost 6 bases, J lost 0 bases, and 6 bases lay in between. Germline CDR1 reads MNHEY; CDR2 reads SMNVEV (reference sequence). In DNA, the CDR3 is TGTGCCAGCAGATCCAGCTCTGGGGCCAACGTCCTGACTTTC. As protein: CASRSSSGANVLTF.

This clonotype has a count of ten or more. V gene TRBV28 combines with J gene TRBJ1-5; D is ambiguous. V lost 6 bases and J 6 bases, leaving 15 bases between the germline ends. The CDR3 is 14 amino acids. From germline, CDR1 is MDHEN and CDR2 SYDVKM. CDR3 bases: TGTGCCAGCAGGGACGGTTGGGGTGGTCAGCCCCAGCATTTT. Residues: CASRDGWGGQPQHF.

The chain links TRBV7-2 to TRBJ1-2; D gene ambiguous. The CDR3 sequence is 14 residues long. Looked up from germline, CDR1 is SGHTA and CDR2 is FQGNSA. V was shortened by 6 bases and J by 2 bases, with 13 bases between the two germline ends. CDR3 protein: CASSQRTGNYGYTF. The CDR3 DNA reads TGTGCCAGCAGTCAACGGACTGGGAACTATGGCTACACCTTC.

This clonotype turned up a few times. V and J are TRBV28 and TRBJ2-3, with 7 bases identical to TRBD2. The CDR3 consists of 17 residues. CDR1 and CDR2 (germline): MDHEN, SYDVKM. The junction had 16 bases not matched to a gene; V was cut back by 4 bases and J by 6 bases. The chain's CDR3 is CASSSPLGASGRDTQYF. CDR3 sequence (DNA): TGTGCCAGCAGTTCCCCCCTCGGGGCTAGCGGACGGGATACGCAGTATTTT. Complete variable domain (other parts from reference TRBV28 and TRBJ2-3): DVKVTQSSRYLVKRTGEKVFLECVQDMDHENMFWYRQDPGLGLRLIYFSYDVKMKEKGDIPEGYSVSREKKERFSLILESASTNQTSMYLCASSSPLGASGRDTQYFGPGTRLTVL.

This clonotype was recorded many times. V is TRBV7-7 and J is TRBJ2-7; 8 bases match TRBD1. CDR3 length: 13 residues. Germline V lookup: CDR1 SSHAT, CDR2 FNYEAQ (reference sequence). Germline trimming cut 5 bases from V and 4 bases from J; bases unmatched to any gene: 4. CDR3 sequence: CASSPQGAYEQYF. CDR3 DNA: TGTGCCAGCAGCCCCCAGGGGGCTTACGAGCAGTACTTC.

The chain combines TRBV3-1 with TRBJ2-2; D remains unclear. Germline CDR1 is LGHDT and CDR2 is YNNKEL (reference sequence). V was clipped by 1 base and J by 7 bases, with 7 bases between them. This CDR3 has 13 residues. The CDR3 DNA reads as TGTGCCAGCAGCCAAGCCTACGGCGGGGAGCTGTTTTTT. Amino acids: CASSQAYGGELFF.

The sample holds a few counts of this clonotype. The rearrangement uses TRBV28 and TRBJ2-7; 8 bases align to TRBD1. V shed 6 bases and J 2 bases; nucleotides not matched to a gene: 9. Germline V CDR1 and CDR2: MDHEN, SYDVKM. This CDR3 region has 15 residues. CDR3 coding DNA: TGTGCCAGCAGCTCGTCCGGGACAGGTACCTACGAGCAGTACTTC. It translates to CASSSSGTGTYEQYF. Using reference TRBV28 and TRBJ2-7 for the parts outside the CDR3, the full variable domain is DVKVTQSSRYLVKRTGEKVFLECVQDMDHENMFWYRQDPGLGLRLIYFSYDVKMKEKGDIPEGYSVSREKKERFSLILESASTNQTSMYLCASSSSGTGTYEQYFGPGTRLTVT.

The chain has TRBV7-6 and TRBJ2-2; 10 positions match TRBD1. There are 16 residues in the CDR3. With 4 bases clipped from V and 4 bases from J, the junction kept 6 bases outside the gene matches. Germline V gene sequence: CDR1 SGHVS, CDR2 FNYEAQ. CDR3 sequence: CASSYRQGALTGELFF. The CDR3 DNA sequence: TGTGCCAGCAGCTACAGACAGGGGGCCCTCACCGGGGAGCTGTTTTTT. Together with reference TRBV7-6 and TRBJ2-2, the CDR3 gives the full variable domain: GAGVSQSPRYKVTKRGQDVALRCDPISGHVSLYWYRQALGQGPEFLTYFNYEAQQDKSGLPNDRFSAERPEGSISTLTIQRTEQRDSAMYRCASSYRQGALTGELFFGEGSRLTVL.

This chain links TRBV11-3 with TRBJ2-5; TRBD2 might be the D (6 bases). The CDR3 runs to 17 residues. From germline, CDR1 is SGHNT and CDR2 YENEEA. The V end lost 5 bases, the J end lost 2 bases, and 21 bases lay between the germline ends. The CDR3 reads CASSRGYGSGSQETQYF. The CDR3 nucleotides are TGTGCCAGCAGCCGAGGTTATGGTAGCGGATCGCAAGAGACCCAGTACTTC.

In its sample, this clonotype was seen many times. The chain joins TRBV7-2 to TRBJ2-7; D uncertain. CDR1 and CDR2 (germline): SGHTA, FQGNSA. Trimming took off 4 bases at V and 5 bases at J, with 12 bases between the two ends. The length of the CDR3 is 13 residues. CDR3 amino acids: CASSSLWSNEQYF. CDR3 nucleotides: TGTGCCAGCAGCTCCCTTTGGTCCAACGAGCAGTACTTC.